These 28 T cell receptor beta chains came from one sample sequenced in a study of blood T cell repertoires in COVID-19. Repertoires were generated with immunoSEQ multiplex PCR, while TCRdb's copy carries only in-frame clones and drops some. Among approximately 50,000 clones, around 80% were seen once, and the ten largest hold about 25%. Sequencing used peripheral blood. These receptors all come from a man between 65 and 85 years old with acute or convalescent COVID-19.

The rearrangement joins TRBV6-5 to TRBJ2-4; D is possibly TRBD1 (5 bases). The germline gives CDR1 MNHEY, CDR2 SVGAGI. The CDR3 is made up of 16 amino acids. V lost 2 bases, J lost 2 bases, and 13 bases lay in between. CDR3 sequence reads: CASSYVQGRSKNIQYF. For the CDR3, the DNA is TGTGCCAGCAGTTACGTGCAGGGCCGTTCCAAAAACATTCAGTACTTC.

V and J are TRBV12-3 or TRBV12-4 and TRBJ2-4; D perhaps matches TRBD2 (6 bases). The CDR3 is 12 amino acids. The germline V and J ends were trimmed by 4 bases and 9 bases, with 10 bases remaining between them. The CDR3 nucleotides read TGTGCCAGCAGTTACGGAGCGGGCATTCAGTACTTC. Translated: CASSYGAGIQYF.

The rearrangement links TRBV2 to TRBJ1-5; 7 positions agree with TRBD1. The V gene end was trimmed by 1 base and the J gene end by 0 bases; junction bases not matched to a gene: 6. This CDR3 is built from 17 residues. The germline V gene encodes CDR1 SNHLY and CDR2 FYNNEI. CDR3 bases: TGTGCCAGCAGTGAAGGAGTTTACAGGGGTAGCAATCAGCCCCAGCATTTT. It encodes CASSEGVYRGSNQPQHF.

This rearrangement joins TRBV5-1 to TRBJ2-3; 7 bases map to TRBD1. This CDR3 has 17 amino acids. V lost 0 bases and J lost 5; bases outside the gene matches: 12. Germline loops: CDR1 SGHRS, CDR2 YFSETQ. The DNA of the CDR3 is TGCGCCAGCAGCTTGGCACCACAGGGGTCCGGCATAGATACGCAGTATTTT. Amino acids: CASSLAPQGSGIDTQYF. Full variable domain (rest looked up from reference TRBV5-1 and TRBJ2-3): KAGVTQTPRYLIKTRGQQVTLSCSPISGHRSVSWYQQTPGQGLQFLFEYFSETQRNKGNFPGRFSGRQFSNSRSEMNVSTLELGDSALYLCASSLAPQGSGIDTQYFGPGTRLTVL.

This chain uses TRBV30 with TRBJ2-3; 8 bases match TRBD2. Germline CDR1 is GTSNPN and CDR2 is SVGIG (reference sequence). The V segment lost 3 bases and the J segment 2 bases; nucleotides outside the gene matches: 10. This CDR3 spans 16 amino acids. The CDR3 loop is CAWRPLRAGATDTQYF. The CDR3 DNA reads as TGTGCCTGGAGACCATTGCGAGCGGGGGCCACAGATACGCAGTATTTT.

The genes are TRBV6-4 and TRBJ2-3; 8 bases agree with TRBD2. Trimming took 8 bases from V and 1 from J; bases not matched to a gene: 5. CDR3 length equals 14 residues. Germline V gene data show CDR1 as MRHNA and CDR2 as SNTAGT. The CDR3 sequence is CASATSGGTDTQYF. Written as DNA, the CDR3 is TGTGCCAGCGCTACTAGCGGAGGCACAGATACGCAGTATTTT.

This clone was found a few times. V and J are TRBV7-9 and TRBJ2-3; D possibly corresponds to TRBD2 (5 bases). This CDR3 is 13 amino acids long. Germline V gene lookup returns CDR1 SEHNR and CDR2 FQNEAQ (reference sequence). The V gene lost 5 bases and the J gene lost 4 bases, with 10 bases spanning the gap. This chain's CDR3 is CASSPRGPDTQYF. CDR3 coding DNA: TGTGCCAGCAGCCCTAGAGGGCCAGATACGCAGTATTTT.

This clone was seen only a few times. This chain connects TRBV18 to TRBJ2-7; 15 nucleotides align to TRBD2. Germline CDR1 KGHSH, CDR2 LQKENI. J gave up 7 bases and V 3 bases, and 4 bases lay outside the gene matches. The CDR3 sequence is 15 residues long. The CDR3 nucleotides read TGTGCCAGCTCACCGGGACTAGCGGGAGGAGGTGAGCAGTACTTC. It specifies CASSPGLAGGGEQYF.

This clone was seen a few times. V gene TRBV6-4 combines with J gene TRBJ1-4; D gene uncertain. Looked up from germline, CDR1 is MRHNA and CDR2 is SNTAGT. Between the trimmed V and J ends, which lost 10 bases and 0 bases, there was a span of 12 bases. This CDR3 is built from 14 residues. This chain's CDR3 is CAMASPPTNEKLFF. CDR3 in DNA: TGTGCCATGGCATCTCCCCCAACTAATGAAAAACTGTTTTTT.

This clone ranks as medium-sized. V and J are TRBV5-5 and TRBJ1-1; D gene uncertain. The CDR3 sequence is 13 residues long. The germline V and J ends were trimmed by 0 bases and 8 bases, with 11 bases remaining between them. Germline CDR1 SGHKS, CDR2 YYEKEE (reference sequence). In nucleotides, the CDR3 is TGTGCCAGCAGCTTGGCCCCCTCCGGGGAAGCTTTCTTT. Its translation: CASSLAPSGEAFF.

The CDR3: CASSPPGTTVADTQYF. The CDR3 region has the DNA TGTGCCAGCTCACCACCCGGGACAACGGTGGCAGATACGCAGTATTTT. V usage is TRBV18 and J usage is TRBJ2-3, with D perhaps matching TRBD1 (6 bases). The V gene lost 0 bases and the J gene lost 4 bases, with 14 bases spanning the gap. Germline V gene lookup returns CDR1 KGHSH and CDR2 LQKENI. CDR3 length: 16 amino acids.

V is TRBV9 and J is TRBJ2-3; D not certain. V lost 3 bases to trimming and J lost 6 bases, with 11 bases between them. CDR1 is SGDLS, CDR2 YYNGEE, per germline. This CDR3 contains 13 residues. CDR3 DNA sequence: TGTGCCAGCAGCGCCTTCGAGGAGGATACGCAGTATTTT. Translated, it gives CASSAFEEDTQYF.

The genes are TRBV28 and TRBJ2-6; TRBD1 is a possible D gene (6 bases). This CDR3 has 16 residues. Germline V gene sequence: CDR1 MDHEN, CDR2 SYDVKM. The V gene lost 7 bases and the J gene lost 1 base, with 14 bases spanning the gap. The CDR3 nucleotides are TGTGCCAGCACCCCGGGACAACCATCTGGGGCCAACGTCCTGACTTTC. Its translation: CASTPGQPSGANVLTF.

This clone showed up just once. The CDR3, as DNA: TGTGCCAGCAGCGAGCCGGGACTTTATGGCTACACCTTC. It translates to CASSEPGLYGYTF. The V gene is TRBV7-8, the J gene TRBJ1-2, with a weak D call TRBD1 (5 bases). V was trimmed by 5 bases and J by 5 bases, leaving 12 bases between them. Per germline, CDR1 SGHVS and CDR2 FQNEAQ. The CDR3 covers 13 residues.

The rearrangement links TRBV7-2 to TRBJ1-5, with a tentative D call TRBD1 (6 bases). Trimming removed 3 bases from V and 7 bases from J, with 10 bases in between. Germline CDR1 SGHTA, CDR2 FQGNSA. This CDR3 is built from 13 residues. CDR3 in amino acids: CASSFQGHQPQHF. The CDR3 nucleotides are TGTGCCAGCAGCTTTCAGGGGCACCAGCCCCAGCATTTT.

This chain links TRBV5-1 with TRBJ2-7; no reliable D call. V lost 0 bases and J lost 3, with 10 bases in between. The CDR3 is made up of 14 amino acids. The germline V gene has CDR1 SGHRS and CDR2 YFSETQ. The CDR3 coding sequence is TGCGCCAGCAGCTTGGATGACACTTACTACGAGCAGTACTTC. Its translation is CASSLDDTYYEQYF. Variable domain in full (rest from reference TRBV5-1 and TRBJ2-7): KAGVTQTPRYLIKTRGQQVTLSCSPISGHRSVSWYQQTPGQGLQFLFEYFSETQRNKGNFPGRFSGRQFSNSRSEMNVSTLELGDSALYLCASSLDDTYYEQYFGPGTRLTVT.

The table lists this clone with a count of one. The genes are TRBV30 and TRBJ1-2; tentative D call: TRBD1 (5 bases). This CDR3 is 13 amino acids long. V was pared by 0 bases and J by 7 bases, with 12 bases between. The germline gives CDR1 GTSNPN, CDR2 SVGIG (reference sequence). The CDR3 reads CAWSVKGSGGYTF. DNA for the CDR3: TGTGCCTGGAGTGTTAAGGGGTCGGGTGGCTACACCTTC. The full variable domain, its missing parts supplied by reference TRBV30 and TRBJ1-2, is SQTIHQWPATLVQPVGSPLSLECTVEGTSNPNLYWYRQAAGRGLQLLFYSVGIGQISSEVPQNLSASRPQDRQFILSSKKLLLSDSGFYLCAWSVKGSGGYTFGSGTRLTVV.

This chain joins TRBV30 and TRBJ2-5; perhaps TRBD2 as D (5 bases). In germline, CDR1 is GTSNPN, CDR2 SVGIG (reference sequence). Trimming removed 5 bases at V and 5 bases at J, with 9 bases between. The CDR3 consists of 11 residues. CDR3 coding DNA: TGTGCCTGGGCCTCGGGGGAGACCCAGTACTTC. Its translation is CAWASGETQYF. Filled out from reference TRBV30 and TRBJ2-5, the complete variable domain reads SQTIHQWPATLVQPVGSPLSLECTVEGTSNPNLYWYRQAAGRGLQLLFYSVGIGQISSEVPQNLSASRPQDRQFILSSKKLLLSDSGFYLCAWASGETQYFGPGTRLLVL.

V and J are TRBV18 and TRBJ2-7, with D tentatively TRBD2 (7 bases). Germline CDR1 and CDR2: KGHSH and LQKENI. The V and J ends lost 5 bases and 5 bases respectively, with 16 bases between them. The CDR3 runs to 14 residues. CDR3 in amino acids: CASSSGTPGDEQYF. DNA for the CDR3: TGTGCCAGCTCAAGCGGGACACCGGGCGACGAGCAGTACTTC.

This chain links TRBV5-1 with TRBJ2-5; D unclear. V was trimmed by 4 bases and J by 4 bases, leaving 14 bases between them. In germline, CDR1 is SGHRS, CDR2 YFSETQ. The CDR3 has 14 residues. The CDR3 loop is CASSPSTYGETQYF. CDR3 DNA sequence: TGCGCCAGCAGCCCAAGTACTTACGGAGAGACCCAGTACTTC.

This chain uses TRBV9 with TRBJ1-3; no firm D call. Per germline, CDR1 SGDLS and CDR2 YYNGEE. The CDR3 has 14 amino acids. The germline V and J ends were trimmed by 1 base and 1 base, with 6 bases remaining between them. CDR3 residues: CASSVRESGNTIYF. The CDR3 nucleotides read TGTGCCAGCAGCGTAAGGGAGTCTGGAAACACCATATATTTT.

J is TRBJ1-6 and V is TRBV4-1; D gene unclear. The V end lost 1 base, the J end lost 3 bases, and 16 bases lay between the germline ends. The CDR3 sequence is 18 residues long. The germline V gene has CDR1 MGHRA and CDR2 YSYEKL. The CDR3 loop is CASSQVNRGSDYNSPLHF. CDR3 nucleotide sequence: TGCGCCAGCAGCCAAGTAAATCGAGGGTCAGACTATAATTCACCCCTCCACTTT.

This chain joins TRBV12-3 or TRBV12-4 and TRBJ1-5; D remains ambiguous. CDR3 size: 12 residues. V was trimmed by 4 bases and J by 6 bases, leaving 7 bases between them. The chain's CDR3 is CASSSLAQPQHF. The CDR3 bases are TGTGCCAGCAGTTCTTTAGCTCAGCCCCAGCATTTT.

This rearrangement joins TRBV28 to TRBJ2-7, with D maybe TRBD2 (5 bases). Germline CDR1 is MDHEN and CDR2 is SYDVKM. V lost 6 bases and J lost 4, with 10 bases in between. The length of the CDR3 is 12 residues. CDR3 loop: CASSHSGYEQYF. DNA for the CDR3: TGTGCCAGCAGCCACTCGGGATACGAGCAGTACTTC.

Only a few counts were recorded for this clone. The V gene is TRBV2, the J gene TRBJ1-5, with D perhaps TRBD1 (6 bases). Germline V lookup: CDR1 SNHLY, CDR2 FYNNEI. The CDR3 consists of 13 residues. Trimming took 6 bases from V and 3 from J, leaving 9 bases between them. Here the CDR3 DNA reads TGTGCCAGCAGAACAGGGTTCAATCAGCCCCAGCATTTT. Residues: CASRTGFNQPQHF.

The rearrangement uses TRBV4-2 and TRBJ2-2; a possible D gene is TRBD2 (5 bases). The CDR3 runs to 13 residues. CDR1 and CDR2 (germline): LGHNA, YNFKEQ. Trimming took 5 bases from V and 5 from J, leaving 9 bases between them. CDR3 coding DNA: TGTGCCAGCAGCGGGAGTGGGACCGGGGAGCTGTTTTTT. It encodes CASSGSGTGELFF.

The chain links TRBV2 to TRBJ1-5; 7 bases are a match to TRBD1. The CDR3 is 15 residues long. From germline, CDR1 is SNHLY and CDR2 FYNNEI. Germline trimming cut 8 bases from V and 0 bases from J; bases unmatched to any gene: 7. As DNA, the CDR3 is TGTGCCAGCTCTAAGGGGGCCTCTAGCAATCAGCCCCAGCATTTT. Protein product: CASSKGASSNQPQHF.

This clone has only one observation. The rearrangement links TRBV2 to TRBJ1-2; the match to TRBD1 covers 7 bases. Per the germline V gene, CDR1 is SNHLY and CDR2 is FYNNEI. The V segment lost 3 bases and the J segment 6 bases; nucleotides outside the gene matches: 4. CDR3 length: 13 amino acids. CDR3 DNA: TGTGCCAGCAGTGAGCGACAGGGCAATGGCTACACCTTC. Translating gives CASSERQGNGYTF.